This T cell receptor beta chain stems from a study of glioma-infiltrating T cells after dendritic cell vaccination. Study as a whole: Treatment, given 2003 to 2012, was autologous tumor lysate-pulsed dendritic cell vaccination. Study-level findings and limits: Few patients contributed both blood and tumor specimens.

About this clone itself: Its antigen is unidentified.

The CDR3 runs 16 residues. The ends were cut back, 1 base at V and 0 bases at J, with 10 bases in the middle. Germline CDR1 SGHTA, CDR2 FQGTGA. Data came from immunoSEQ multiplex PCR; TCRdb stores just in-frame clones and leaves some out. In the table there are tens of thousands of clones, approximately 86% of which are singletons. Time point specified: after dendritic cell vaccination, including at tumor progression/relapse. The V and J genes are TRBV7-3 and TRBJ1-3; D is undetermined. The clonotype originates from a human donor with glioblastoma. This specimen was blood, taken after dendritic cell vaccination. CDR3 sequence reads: CASSLNGGSSGNTIYF. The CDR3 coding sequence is TGTGCCAGCAGCTTAAACGGCGGGAGCTCTGGAAACACCATATATTTT. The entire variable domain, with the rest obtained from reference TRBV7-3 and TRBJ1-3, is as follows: GAGVSQTPSNKVTEKGKYVELRCDPISGHTALYWYRQSLGQGPEFLIYFQGTGAADDSGLPNDRFFAVRPEGSVSTLKIQRTERGDSAVYLCASSLNGGSSGNTIYFGEGSWLTVV.